The clone carrying this T cell receptor (beta chain) occurred many times. Its target is unknown. This CDR3 has 14 residues. Germline values: CDR1 MNHNY, CDR2 SVGAGI (reference sequence). V was cut by 2 bases and J by 0 bases, with 8 bases left in between. TCRdb reprocessed the 5' RACE reads via MiXCR and lists one record per CDR3 protein. This sample yields 45,000 or so distinct CDR3 sequences, of which over 6.5% are seen a single time; approximately 0.8% belongs to the top ten. The data were taken from a study of T-cell memory formation after mild COVID-19. On the study more broadly: Clustering of TCRs was largely donor specific. Broader study findings: The study found contracting CD4+ clones mainly in CM and EM and contracting CD8+ clones in EMRA.

The rearrangement joins TRBV6-6 to TRBJ2-7; D remains unclear. The sequenced sample consisted of PBMCs or a T cell subset sorted from them (not recorded which). This receptor was taken from an adult who had mild COVID-19 (a few samples of this study predate the infection). Cell type and time point are not known. CDR3 nucleotide sequence: TGTGCCAGCAGTTACGAAGGCAACTCCTACGAGCAGTACTTC. Its protein product is CASSYEGNSYEQYF.